Listed below are T cell receptor beta chains from one sample, sequenced in a study of identifying expanded T cells in peripheral blood. TCRdb keeps only in-frame clones here, not all; method: immunoSEQ multiplex PCR. The sample has approximately 100,000 clones, 70% to 90% seen once; the top ten hold roughly 17%. Sequencing was done on a sample of blood. These receptor sequences come from a person aged 18 to 70 in good health. Both conserved end residues are part of each CDR3. Each record gives: CDR3 DNA, CDR3 protein, V gene, D gene, clone size, J gene. A D gene is named only where the DNA matches it firmly. Only part of the rows carry a size: once, few, many, or a class if the clone is expanded.

CDR3 DNA: TGTGCCAGCAGCCTCCCCACAGGGGGCACCGGGGAGCTGTTTTTT
CDR3 protein: CASSLPTGGTGELFF
V gene: TRBV7-6
D gene: TRBD1
clone size: NA
J gene: TRBJ2-2

CDR3 DNA: TGTGCCAGCAGTTTAGGAGGGGGGCCCCAGCATTTT
CDR3 protein: CASSLGGGPQHF
V gene: TRBV27
D gene: NA
clone size: NA
J gene: TRBJ1-5

CDR3 DNA: TGTGCCTGGATCCAGGCGTTGCCCGGGGAGCTGTTTTTT
CDR3 protein: CAWIQALPGELFF
V gene: TRBV30
D gene: NA
clone size: NA
J gene: TRBJ2-2

CDR3 DNA: TGTGCCAGCAGTGTTAGGGGGATTTACGATGGCTACACCTTC
CDR3 protein: CASSVRGIYDGYTF
V gene: TRBV2
D gene: NA
clone size: NA
J gene: TRBJ1-2

CDR3 DNA: TGTGCCAGCAGTTTAAACGGTTTCATGTCCTACAATGAGCAGTTCTTC
CDR3 protein: CASSLNGFMSYNEQFF
V gene: TRBV27
D gene: NA
clone size: NA
J gene: TRBJ2-1

CDR3 DNA: TGCGCCAGCAGCCAAGAAAGAGTCACTAGCGGGGTTAATGAGCAGTTCTTC
CDR3 protein: CASSQERVTSGVNEQFF
V gene: TRBV4-1
D gene: TRBD2
clone size: NA
J gene: TRBJ2-1

CDR3 DNA: TGTGCCAGCAGACCTCACCGGGACAGCCAAGAGACCCAGTACTTC
CDR3 protein: CASRPHRDSQETQYF
V gene: TRBV6-6
D gene: TRBD1
clone size: NA
J gene: TRBJ2-5

CDR3 DNA: TGTGCCAGCAGTTACTCGATTGGGACCTATGGCTACACCTTC
CDR3 protein: CASSYSIGTYGYTF
V gene: TRBV6-5
D gene: NA
clone size: NA
J gene: TRBJ1-2

CDR3 DNA: TGTGCCAGTAGTAGGGGACAGGCGACCGTAGCAGATACGCAGTATTTT
CDR3 protein: CASSRGQATVADTQYF
V gene: TRBV19
D gene: TRBD1
clone size: NA
J gene: TRBJ2-3

CDR3 DNA: TGTGCCAGCAGCTTAGCTGCGGGCGGCGGGGAGCTGTTTTTT
CDR3 protein: CASSLAAGGGELFF
V gene: TRBV7-7
D gene: NA
clone size: NA
J gene: TRBJ2-2

CDR3 DNA: TGTGCCAGAAGCTTTTGTGGGACAGATAGCACAGATACGCAGTATTTT
CDR3 protein: CARSFCGTDSTDTQYF
V gene: TRBV5-3
D gene: TRBD1
clone size: NA
J gene: TRBJ2-3

CDR3 DNA: TGTGCCAGCACTCATCAGTCATCGGTGTTGGGTGAGCAGTTCTTC
CDR3 protein: CASTHQSSVLGEQFF
V gene: TRBV25-1
D gene: NA
clone size: NA
J gene: TRBJ2-1

CDR3 DNA: TGTGCCAGCAGCTTGACTAGCGGACAAGAGACCCAGTACTTC
CDR3 protein: CASSLTSGQETQYF
V gene: TRBV5-4
D gene: TRBD2
clone size: NA
J gene: TRBJ2-5

CDR3 DNA: TGTGCCAGCAGTCCCGGGGACAGGGGTACTTTCCGGCCCCAGCATTTT
CDR3 protein: CASSPGDRGTFRPQHF
V gene: TRBV28
D gene: TRBD1
clone size: many
J gene: TRBJ1-5

CDR3 DNA: TGTGCCAGTAGCAAAGGCGAGGCAGGGGGCGGCTATGGCTACACCTTC
CDR3 protein: CASSKGEAGGGYGYTF
V gene: TRBV19
D gene: TRBD1
clone size: NA
J gene: TRBJ1-2

CDR3 DNA: TGTGCCAGCAGCTTGGGAGCGGGGGTGTATGAGCAGTTCTTC
CDR3 protein: CASSLGAGVYEQFF
V gene: TRBV11-3
D gene: TRBD2
clone size: once
J gene: TRBJ2-1

CDR3 DNA: TGTGCCAGCAGTGAAGCCGGGGGGAACACTGAAGCTTTCTTT
CDR3 protein: CASSEAGGNTEAFF
V gene: TRBV2
D gene: NA
clone size: NA
J gene: TRBJ1-1

CDR3 DNA: TGTGCCAGCAGAAGGTTGGGGAACACTGAAGCTTTCTTT
CDR3 protein: CASRRLGNTEAFF
V gene: TRBV9
D gene: NA
clone size: NA
J gene: TRBJ1-1

CDR3 DNA: TGTGCCAGCAGTTCCGACGCTAGCGGGGGGGCGGATGAGCAGTTCTTC
CDR3 protein: CASSSDASGGADEQFF
V gene: TRBV27
D gene: TRBD2
clone size: NA
J gene: TRBJ2-1

CDR3 DNA: TGTGCCAGCAGTCCTGGACAGACCTACGAGCAGTACTTC
CDR3 protein: CASSPGQTYEQYF
V gene: TRBV28
D gene: NA
clone size: NA
J gene: TRBJ2-7

CDR3 DNA: TGTGCCAGTAGTACCCTCTCCCGGACAGGGGGCGGCTACACCTTC
CDR3 protein: CASSTLSRTGGGYTF
V gene: TRBV19
D gene: TRBD1
clone size: NA
J gene: TRBJ1-2

CDR3 DNA: TGTGCCTGGAATGGGGCAGGGGGTTCACCCCTCCACTTT
CDR3 protein: CAWNGAGGSPLHF
V gene: TRBV30
D gene: TRBD1
clone size: NA
J gene: TRBJ1-6

CDR3 DNA: TGCGCCAGCAGCCAAGAGAGTTGGCACGAGCAGTACTTC
CDR3 protein: CASSQESWHEQYF
V gene: TRBV4-3
D gene: NA
clone size: NA
J gene: TRBJ2-7

CDR3 DNA: TGTGCCAGCAGCCCCCGGGACAGCTTCACCGGGGAGCTGTTTTTT
CDR3 protein: CASSPRDSFTGELFF
V gene: TRBV7-9
D gene: TRBD1
clone size: NA
J gene: TRBJ2-2

CDR3 DNA: TGCGCCAGCAGCCAACAACTCCCGGGACTACCAGGGGGGAAGGCCGGGGAGCTGTTTTTT
CDR3 protein: CASSQQLPGLPGGKAGELFF
V gene: TRBV4-1
D gene: NA
clone size: NA
J gene: TRBJ2-2

CDR3 DNA: TGTGCCAGCAGCCCGGGACAGGGGGGGGTTCATGAGCAGTTCTTC
CDR3 protein: CASSPGQGGVHEQFF
V gene: TRBV7-6
D gene: TRBD1
clone size: NA
J gene: TRBJ2-1

CDR3 DNA: TGTGCCAGTAGTATAGCACAATGGAGCTCCTACAATGAGCAGTTCTTC
CDR3 protein: CASSIAQWSSYNEQFF
V gene: TRBV19
D gene: NA
clone size: NA
J gene: TRBJ2-1

CDR3 DNA: TGTGCCAGCAGCTTCTCAGGGGGGAATTCACCCCTCCACTTT
CDR3 protein: CASSFSGGNSPLHF
V gene: TRBV5-4
D gene: TRBD1
clone size: NA
J gene: TRBJ1-6

CDR3 DNA: TGTGCCAGCAGCTTACGCACGAACACCGGGGAGCTGTTTTTT
CDR3 protein: CASSLRTNTGELFF
V gene: TRBV7-9
D gene: NA
clone size: NA
J gene: TRBJ2-2

CDR3 DNA: TGTGCCAGCTCACTGGGAAGCAATCAGCCCCAGCATTTT
CDR3 protein: CASSLGSNQPQHF
V gene: TRBV18
D gene: NA
clone size: NA
J gene: TRBJ1-5

CDR3 DNA: TGTGCCAGCAGTTTGGGGGGCAGGGGGATGGGCGAGCAGTACTTC
CDR3 protein: CASSLGGRGMGEQYF
V gene: TRBV27
D gene: NA
clone size: NA
J gene: TRBJ2-7

CDR3 DNA: TGTGCCAGCAGCTTTACTAGCGTGTCCCCGCAAGAGACCCAGTACTTC
CDR3 protein: CASSFTSVSPQETQYF
V gene: TRBV7-2
D gene: TRBD2
clone size: NA
J gene: TRBJ2-5

CDR3 DNA: TGTGCCAGCAGCTTGGGCAGTAATCAGCCCCAGCATTTT
CDR3 protein: CASSLGSNQPQHF
V gene: TRBV5-6
D gene: NA
clone size: NA
J gene: TRBJ1-5

CDR3 DNA: TGTGCCAGCAGTTTTAATTCGAAAGAGACCCAGTACTTC
CDR3 protein: CASSFNSKETQYF
V gene: TRBV27
D gene: NA
clone size: NA
J gene: TRBJ2-5

CDR3 DNA: TGTGCCAGCAGCTTAGGACGGGACAGTCACTACGAGCAGTACTTC
CDR3 protein: CASSLGRDSHYEQYF
V gene: TRBV13
D gene: TRBD1
clone size: NA
J gene: TRBJ2-7

CDR3 DNA: TGCAGCGTTCGGCTAGGATCTTTCACAGATACGCAGTATTTT
CDR3 protein: CSVRLGSFTDTQYF
V gene: TRBV29-1
D gene: NA
clone size: NA
J gene: TRBJ2-3

CDR3 DNA: TGTGCCAGCAGTCGGAGGGGGACCGATTCACCCCTCCACTTT
CDR3 protein: CASSRRGTDSPLHF
V gene: TRBV6-6
D gene: NA
clone size: few
J gene: TRBJ1-6

CDR3 DNA: TGTGCCAGCTCACCACGACAGGGGGTTGGGGGCACTGAAGCTTTCTTT
CDR3 protein: CASSPRQGVGGTEAFF
V gene: TRBV18
D gene: TRBD1
clone size: NA
J gene: TRBJ1-1

CDR3 DNA: TGTGCCAGTAGTTTCGCTAGCAGATTAACCTACAATGAGCAGTTCTTC
CDR3 protein: CASSFASRLTYNEQFF
V gene: TRBV19
D gene: NA
clone size: NA
J gene: TRBJ2-1

CDR3 DNA: TGTGCCAGCAGCTTAGTCCTCGGGGGAAGGGAGCAGTACTTC
CDR3 protein: CASSLVLGGREQYF
V gene: TRBV7-9
D gene: NA
clone size: NA
J gene: TRBJ2-7

CDR3 DNA: TGTGCCAGCAGCCGGGGAACTAACTATGGCTACACCTTC
CDR3 protein: CASSRGTNYGYTF
V gene: TRBV14
D gene: NA
clone size: NA
J gene: TRBJ1-2

CDR3 DNA: TGTGCCAGCAGCCAGGAGAAGGGCGATTCACCCCTCCACTTT
CDR3 protein: CASSQEKGDSPLHF
V gene: TRBV4-2
D gene: NA
clone size: NA
J gene: TRBJ1-6